This T cell receptor beta chain was sequenced for a study of T cell repertoires in cytomegalovirus infection. Study-level points and caveats: Cumulative frequency of public TCR beta families picked out carriers of CMV plus the relevant HLA. Clonotype analysis showed dominance of the ex vivo response by HLA-C-restricted CMV-specific TCR beta clonotypes.

This clonotype was seen only a few times. Its antigen is not known. The germline V and J ends were trimmed by 5 bases and 4 bases, with 14 bases remaining between them. Germline V lookup: CDR1 SGHTA, CDR2 FQGNSA. The CDR3 length is 14 residues. Each CDR3 protein gets one entry after TCRdb re-called the reads with MiXCR. The sample has over 300,000 distinct CDR3 sequences; over 7.5% are singletons. Input material: PBMCs. The chain has TRBV7-2 and TRBJ2-5; D remains unclear. The sequence came from a human donor in good health (CMV status not recorded). Some clones in this sample may be carry-over from other donors' samples. CDR3 protein: CASSPYGRRETQYF. The DNA of the CDR3 is TGTGCCAGCAGCCCCTACGGGCGGAGAGAGACCCAGTACTTC.